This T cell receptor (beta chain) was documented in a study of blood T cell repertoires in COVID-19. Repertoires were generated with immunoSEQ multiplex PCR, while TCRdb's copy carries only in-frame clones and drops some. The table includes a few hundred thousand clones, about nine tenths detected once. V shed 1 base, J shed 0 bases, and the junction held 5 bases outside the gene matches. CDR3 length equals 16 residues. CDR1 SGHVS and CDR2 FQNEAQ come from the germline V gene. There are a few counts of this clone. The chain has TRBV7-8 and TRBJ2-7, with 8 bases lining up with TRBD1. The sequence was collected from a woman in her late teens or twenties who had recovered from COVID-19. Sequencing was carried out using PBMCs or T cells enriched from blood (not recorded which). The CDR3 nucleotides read TGTGCCAGCAGCTTAGGGACAGGGATGAGCTCCTACGAGCAGTACTTC. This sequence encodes CASSLGTGMSSYEQYF.